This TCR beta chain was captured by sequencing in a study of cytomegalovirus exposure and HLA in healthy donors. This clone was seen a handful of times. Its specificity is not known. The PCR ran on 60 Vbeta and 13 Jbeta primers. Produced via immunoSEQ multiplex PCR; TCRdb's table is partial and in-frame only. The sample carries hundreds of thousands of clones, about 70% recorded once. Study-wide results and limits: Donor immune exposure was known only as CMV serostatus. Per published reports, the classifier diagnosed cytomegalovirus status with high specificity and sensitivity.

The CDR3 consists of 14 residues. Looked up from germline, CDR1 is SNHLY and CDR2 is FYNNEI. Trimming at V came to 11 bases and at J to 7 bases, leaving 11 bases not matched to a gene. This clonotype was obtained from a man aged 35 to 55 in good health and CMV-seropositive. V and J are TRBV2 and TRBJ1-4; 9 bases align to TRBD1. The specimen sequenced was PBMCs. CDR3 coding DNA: TGTGCCGGTCAACAGGGGGCGATAAGTGAAAAACTGTTTTTT. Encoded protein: CAGQQGAISEKLFF.